Following are 20 T cell receptor beta chains from one sample sequenced in a study of post-analysis software for immune sequencing data. Study-wide results and caveats: Four or five TRBV segments were more frequent in patients than controls; TRBV5-6, TRBV5-1 and TRBV20-1 belonged to this group.

Unique molecular identifiers were built into the TCR beta cDNA libraries. TCRdb itself ran the PCR reads through MiXCR, one entry per CDR3 protein. The table includes about 620,000 distinct CDR3 sequences, roughly 46% detected once. Their recognized antigens are unknown. Specimen: blood. The receptors come from a girl under 18 with multiple sclerosis.

This clonotype was detected many times. The chain combines TRBV29-1 with TRBJ2-7, with D unresolved. Trimming shortened V by 7 bases and J by 2 bases, and 12 bases separated the two germline ends. Looked up from germline, CDR1 is SQVTM and CDR2 is ANQGSEA. This CDR3 region has 12 residues. The CDR3 reads CSAGEQTYEQYF. CDR3 in DNA: TGCAGCGCAGGAGAGCAGACCTACGAGCAGTACTTC.

V gene TRBV5-1 combines with J gene TRBJ2-5; 9 bases agree with TRBD1. Germline V gene sequence: CDR1 SGHRS, CDR2 YFSETQ. The CDR3 runs to 15 residues. J gave up 5 bases and V 0 bases, and 5 bases lay outside the gene matches. The CDR3 region has the DNA TGCGCCAGCAGCTTGGCAGGACAGGGGAGGGAGACCCAGTACTTC. Translation: CASSLAGQGRETQYF. The whole variable domain, filled in from reference TRBV5-1 and TRBJ2-5, reads KAGVTQTPRYLIKTRGQQVTLSCSPISGHRSVSWYQQTPGQGLQFLFEYFSETQRNKGNFPGRFSGRQFSNSRSEMNVSTLELGDSALYLCASSLAGQGRETQYFGPGTRLLVL.

This chain uses TRBV7-9 with TRBJ2-7; maybe TRBD2 (6 bases). Per the germline V gene, CDR1 is SEHNR and CDR2 is FQNEAQ (reference sequence). With 5 bases removed from V and 2 bases from J, the gap between germline ends came to 13 bases. The CDR3 contains 14 residues. Written as DNA, the CDR3 is TGTGCCAGCAGCCCCGGGGAGGTCCCCTACGAGCAGTACTTC. This encodes CASSPGEVPYEQYF. Combining the CDR3 with reference TRBV7-9 and TRBJ2-7 gives the whole variable domain DTGVSQNPRHKITKRGQNVTFRCDPISEHNRLYWYRQTLGQGPEFLTYFQNEAQLEKSRLLSDRFSAERPKGSFSTLEIQRTEQGDSAMYLCASSPGEVPYEQYFGPGTRLTVT.

The chain combines TRBV10-3 with TRBJ1-4; 7 bases match TRBD1. CDR1 and CDR2 from the germline V gene are ENHRY and SYGVKD. CDR3 length: 15 residues. Trimming at V came to 5 bases and at J to 8 bases, leaving 11 bases not matched to a gene. CDR3 nucleotides: TGTGCCATCAGTAACAGCCCGGGACAGCTAGAAAAACTGTTTTTT. Its translation: CAISNSPGQLEKLFF.

CDR3 DNA sequence: TGTGCCAGCAGTTACACAGTCCGCTATGGCTACACCTTC. Translation gives CASSYTVRYGYTF. This rearrangement joins TRBV28 to TRBJ1-2; D call uncertain. V lost 4 bases and J lost 4, with 10 bases in between. The CDR3 length is 13 residues. In germline, CDR1 is MDHEN, CDR2 SYDVKM.

This chain links TRBV20-1 with TRBJ2-4, with TRBD2 matching 13 bases. The CDR3 loop spans 20 amino acids. Germline V gene data show CDR1 as DFQATT and CDR2 as SNEGSKA (reference sequence). Trimming cost V 8 bases and J 0 bases; bases outside gene matches: 19. This CDR3 is CSSRRLAGGFPRLAKNIQYF. The CDR3 DNA follows: TGCAGTTCAAGACGACTAGCGGGGGGTTTTCCAAGATTAGCCAAAAACATTCAGTACTTC.

The gene calls are TRBV7-9 and TRBJ1-4; no definite D call. V gave up 5 bases and J gave up 4 bases, with 17 bases separating them. Germline CDR1 reads SEHNR; CDR2 reads FQNEAQ (reference sequence). This CDR3 is 16 amino acids long. The CDR3 reads CASSLPGESVNEKLFF. For the CDR3, the DNA is TGTGCCAGCAGCCTTCCCGGGGAATCTGTTAATGAAAAACTGTTTTTT.

V is TRBV6-5 and J is TRBJ2-4, with D perhaps TRBD2 (6 bases). Germline CDR1 is MNHEY and CDR2 is SVGAGI. Between the trimmed V and J ends, which lost 3 bases and 7 bases, there was a span of 22 bases. The length of the CDR3 is 17 residues. CDR3 loop: CASSYNPGVGGENIQYF. The DNA for the CDR3 is TGTGCCAGCAGTTATAATCCGGGGGTGGGTGGGGAGAACATTCAGTACTTC.

V and J are TRBV27 and TRBJ2-7; D remains ambiguous. The CDR3 contains 12 residues. CDR1 is MNHEY and CDR2 is SMNVEV in the germline V gene (reference sequence). Trimming took 6 bases from V and 1 from J, leaving 7 bases between them. The chain's CDR3 is CASRARSYEQYF. The CDR3 DNA follows: TGTGCCAGCAGGGCGCGGTCCTACGAGCAGTACTTC.

This chain links TRBV5-5 with TRBJ2-4; 8 bases map to TRBD1. Judging by the DNA end, TRBJ2-7 fits better; the J call may be wrong. The germline V gene encodes CDR1 SGHKS and CDR2 YYEKEE (reference sequence). This CDR3 region has 14 residues. The CDR3 DNA reads TGTGCCAGCGGGACAGGAACTATCGCCTACGAGCAGTACTTC. Encoded protein: CASGTGTIAYEQYF.

This clonotype was seen a few times. The chain carries TRBV12-3 or TRBV12-4 and TRBJ1-4; 7 bases are shared with TRBD1. The CDR3 totals 16 residues. J lost 3 bases, V lost 6 bases, and 10 bases had no gene match. The CDR3 sequence: CASSFDDREANEKLFF. The DNA of the CDR3 is TGTGCCAGCAGCTTTGACGACAGGGAGGCTAATGAAAAACTGTTTTTT.

V is TRBV6-6 and J is TRBJ1-2; D may be TRBD1 (5 bases). CDR1 is MNHNY and CDR2 is SVGAGI in the germline V gene (reference sequence). This CDR3 is 17 amino acids long. The ends were cut back, 3 bases at V and 0 bases at J, with 17 bases in the middle. This CDR3 is CASSYPPRGTTNYGYTF. DNA of the CDR3: TGTGCCAGCAGTTATCCTCCGCGGGGGACCACTAACTATGGCTACACCTTC.

V and J are TRBV5-1 and TRBJ2-7; the match to TRBD1 covers 9 bases. V was pared by 4 bases and J by 8 bases, with 7 bases of the junction left unmatched. The CDR3 spans 13 residues. Germline V gives CDR1 SGHRS, CDR2 YFSETQ. CDR3 DNA: TGCGCCAGCAGCATCGGGACAGGGAGGCAGCAGTACTTC. Translated: CASSIGTGRQQYF.

The gene calls are TRBV4-1 and TRBJ1-6; no firm D call. CDR1 MGHRA and CDR2 YSYEKL come from the germline V gene. The CDR3 sequence is 13 residues long. Trimming shortened V by 0 bases and J by 10 bases, and 7 bases separated the two germline ends. The CDR3 DNA sequence: TGCGCCAGCAGCCAAGATTGGGAATCACCCCTCCACTTT. This encodes CASSQDWESPLHF.

There are a few counts of this clonotype. The V and J genes are TRBV2 and TRBJ1-2; D is perhaps TRBD1 (6 bases). The V end lost 8 bases, the J end lost 4 bases, and 14 bases lay between the germline ends. In germline, CDR1 is SNHLY, CDR2 FYNNEI. The CDR3 extends over 13 amino acids. The CDR3 protein is CASAEGDGYGYTF. CDR3 DNA sequence: TGTGCCAGCGCCGAGGGGGACGGCTATGGCTACACCTTC.

The table lists this clonotype with a few counts. The chain couples TRBV2 to TRBJ2-3; D gene unclear. The germline gives CDR1 SNHLY, CDR2 FYNNEI. The CDR3 spans 13 residues. The ends were cut back, 3 bases at V and 10 bases at J, with 14 bases in the middle. The CDR3 DNA follows: TGTGCCAGCAGTGACGCTGGGCAAGAGGCGCAGTATTTT. Translation gives CASSDAGQEAQYF.

The V and J genes are TRBV7-2 and TRBJ1-2; 8 nucleotides align to TRBD1. From germline, CDR1 is SGHTA and CDR2 FQGNSA. The CDR3 runs 14 residues. V lost 4 bases to trimming and J lost 4 bases; unmatched junction nucleotides: 5. CDR3 DNA sequence: TGTGCCAGCAGCTCCACGACAGGGGTCTATGGCTACACCTTC. Its translation is CASSSTTGVYGYTF.

The chain combines TRBV29-1 with TRBJ2-7, with 9 positions matching TRBD2. The junction had 3 bases not matched to a gene; V was cut back by 1 base and J by 2 bases. CDR3 length equals 14 residues. The V gene's germline CDR1 is SQVTM and CDR2 ANQGSEA. The CDR3 DNA is TGCAGCGTTGAAGCGGGACTAGCCCCCTACGAGCAGTACTTC. Protein product: CSVEAGLAPYEQYF.

Comment on this clonotype: The junction differs from germline at one of its ends, possibly a read error. This chain connects TRBV20-1 to TRBJ1-4; D gene uncertain. The germline CDR1 and CDR2 sequences are DFQATT and SNEGSKA (reference sequence). The CDR3 is made up of 12 amino acids. CDR3 bases: TGCAGTGCTTGGTTAGCTAATGGAAAACTGTTTTTT. Protein sequence: CSAWLANGKLFF.

The rearrangement joins TRBV7-8 to TRBJ2-7; D is unclear. Trimming stripped 4 bases from V and 0 bases from J, with 7 bases between. CDR1 and CDR2 (germline): SGHVS, FQNEAQ. This CDR3 is 13 amino acids long. CDR3 sequence (DNA): TGTGCCAGCAGCTCCTACGGCTCCTACGAGCAGTACTTC. Protein product: CASSSYGSYEQYF.